This T cell receptor beta chain appears in the sequencing data of a study of CD8+CD57+ T cells in acquired aplastic anemia (dated by TCRdb to 2017 to 2018). A note on the overall study: Extracted DNA from sorted CD4+ and CD8+ cells averaged approximately 3 ug, ranging from roughly 0.2 to 30 ug. Broad study findings and their caveats: CD8+ Simpson's diversity did not differ significantly between patients and healthy controls (P=0.060). Around 27 CD8+ CDR3 sequences were found in both patients and controls but appeared to be highly expressed in patients and within the immunodominant clones of the patients.

The study deep-sequenced TCR repertoires of sorted CD4+ and CD8+ blood T cells from severe aplastic anemia patients and healthy subjects. Ficoll-Paque density gradient centrifugation was used to isolate peripheral blood mononuclear cells. Before DNA extraction, CD4+ and CD8+ T cells were sorted with FACS or magnetic beads. Remarks on this clonotype: The antigen it binds to is not known. Base qualities are not at hand, and no much larger clone is one base apart.

Genomic DNA served as template for TCR beta VDJ combination and CDR3 sequence profiling. An Illumina HiSeq 2000 was the platform used for TCR repertoire sequencing. As for the original processing: Repertoires were assessed using TRBV/TRBJ rearrangement plots, CDR3 size and DJ length profiles, and Simpson's diversity index. Whichever DNA sequence was most abundant in the deep sequencing data was defined as the immunodominant clone. CDR3 amino acid sequences were screened for sharing across subjects and compared with published repertoires and the VDJdb database. Clones were called with MiXCR by TCRdb after fastp trimmed the public reads at Q25, and only in-frame beta chains were retained. Rows with one shared CDR3 protein collapse into an entry with the most common genes and DNA. It is TCRdb's table, rather than the study itself, that gives the V and J calls and clone size. Across this sample there are 300,000 or so distinct CDR3 sequences, with 55% to 60% seen only once. The ten largest clones add up to 7.5% to 9% of the sample.

V loses 10 bases of germline sequence and J loses 5 bases, and the interval between the two ends is 11 bases. Spanning cysteine to phenylalanine, the CDR3 consists of 11 amino acids. Only the CDR3 region is kept as DNA, spanning 33 bases read in frame from base 1. Via the germline V gene, CDR1 is WSHSY and CDR2 SAAADI. The chain joins TRBV10-2 to TRBJ2-5, with the D gene tentatively TRBD1 or TRBD2, based on 5 matching bases in each. This clonotype was sampled from a human donor with severe aplastic anemia or a healthy control (not recorded which). The sample comprised sorted CD4+, CD8+, or CD8+CD57+ T cells (not recorded which) from PBMCs. The CDR3 region reads CATTRDETQYF. The DNA sequence reads TGCGCCACAACTAGGGACGAGACCCAGTACTTC.